This is a list of T cell receptor beta chains from one sample in a study of blood T cell repertoires in COVID-19. Some clones are missing from TCRdb's copy, which holds only in-frame ones; the method was immunoSEQ multiplex PCR. Seen here are 310,000 or so clones, 89% observed once, and the top ten hold roughly 6.7%. Sequencing used peripheral blood. The receptors originated from a man aged 18-30 years who had recovered from COVID-19. The CDR3 runs from the conserved cysteine through the conserved F or W. Fields, in order: J gene, D gene, V gene, clone size, CDR3 protein, CDR3 DNA. A D gene is named only where the DNA matches it firmly. Size values are once, few and many counts, or a class for expanded clones, and some rows have none.

TRBJ2-3 | TRBD2 | TRBV10-3 | NA | CAITGREADTQYF | TGTGCCATCACAGGGCGGGAGGCAGATACGCAGTATTTT
TRBJ2-2 | NA | TRBV21-1 | few | CASSKTAGGPAGELFF | TGTGCCAGCAGTAAAACGGCGGGGGGGCCAGCCGGGGAGCTGTTTTTT
TRBJ1-4 | NA | TRBV10-2 | NA | CASSGSDATNEKLFF | TGCGCCAGCAGTGGAAGCGATGCAACTAATGAAAAACTGTTTTTT
TRBJ1-1 | NA | TRBV14 | NA | CASSQPDPARAFF | TGTGCCAGCAGCCAACCCGATCCCGCGCGAGCTTTCTTT
TRBJ1-1 | NA | TRBV5-4 | NA | CASSLAGGTGNTEAFF | TGTGCCAGCAGCTTGGCCGGTGGAACGGGGAACACTGAAGCTTTCTTT
TRBJ2-1 | TRBD2 | TRBV3-1/TRBV3-2 | NA | CASSPGTSGNEQFF | TGTGCCAGCAGCCCCGGGACTAGCGGCAATGAGCAGTTCTTC
TRBJ2-7 | TRBD1 | TRBV2 | NA | CASSGGQGYEQYF | TGTGCCAGCAGTGGAGGACAGGGCTACGAGCAGTACTTC
TRBJ1-2 | NA | TRBV2 | NA | CASSDITGSSNYGYTF | TGTGCCAGCAGTGATATAACAGGGAGTTCTAACTATGGCTACACCTTC
TRBJ2-1 | TRBD2 | TRBV10-3 | NA | CAISDSTSNNEQFF | TGTGCCATCAGTGATTCGACTAGCAACAATGAGCAGTTCTTC
TRBJ2-3 | TRBD1 | TRBV7-8 | few | CASSLPGTGASQGTQYF | TGTGCCAGCAGCTTACCCGGGACAGGGGCCTCTCAGGGTACGCAGTATTTT
TRBJ1-1 | NA | TRBV27 | NA | CASSLSRGGEAFF | TGTGCCAGCAGTTTATCGAGAGGGGGTGAAGCTTTCTTT
TRBJ1-4 | NA | TRBV4-2 | few | CASSQPRATNEKLFF | TGTGCCAGCAGCCAACCGCGGGCAACTAATGAAAAACTGTTTTTT
TRBJ2-7 | NA | TRBV3-1/TRBV3-2 | NA | CASSQGQPYEQYF | TGTGCCAGCAGCCAAGGACAACCCTACGAGCAGTACTTC
TRBJ1-2 | NA | TRBV25-1 | NA | CASSEGAGRLYGYTF | TGTGCCAGCAGTGAAGGAGCAGGGCGCCTCTATGGCTACACCTTC
TRBJ2-7 | NA | TRBV11-1 | NA | CASSSSGASGRVEQYF | TGTGCCAGCAGCTCGTCAGGGGCTAGCGGCCGAGTGGAGCAGTACTTC
TRBJ2-5 | TRBD2 | TRBV4-1 | NA | CASSPGLAGGGGETQYF | TGCGCCAGCAGCCCTGGACTAGCGGGAGGGGGGGGAGAGACCCAGTACTTC
TRBJ2-1 | NA | TRBV5-1 | NA | CASSLGGAGLGEQFF | TGCGCCAGCAGCTTGGGGGGCGCGGGGCTGGGTGAGCAGTTCTTC
TRBJ2-1 | TRBD2 | TRBV5-1 | NA | CASSLVAPQGGRHNNEQFF | TGCGCCAGCAGCTTGGTTGCCCCTCAAGGCGGGAGGCACAACAATGAGCAGTTCTTC
TRBJ2-1 | TRBD2 | TRBV7-9 | NA | CASSPGTSGGAEQFF | TGTGCCAGCAGCCCCGGGACTAGCGGGGGGGCAGAGCAGTTCTTC
TRBJ1-2 | TRBD1 | TRBV18 | NA | CASSPIVRDRAYGYTF | TGTGCCAGCTCACCTATTGTTCGGGACAGGGCCTATGGCTACACCTTC
TRBJ2-2 | NA | TRBV3-1/TRBV3-2 | NA | CASSQAPSTGELFF | TGTGCCAGCAGCCAAGCTCCCAGTACCGGGGAGCTGTTTTTT
TRBJ2-3 | TRBD1 | TRBV6-5 | NA | CASSWDSIRSNTQYF | TGTGCCAGCAGTTGGGACAGTATAAGGAGTAATACGCAGTATTTT
TRBJ2-3 | TRBD2 | TRBV7-3 | NA | CASSLRPGGTDTQYF | TGTGCCAGCAGCTTACGGCCGGGAGGGACAGATACGCAGTATTTT
TRBJ1-5 | TRBD1 | TRBV27 | once | CASSLYTGGQPQHF | TGTGCCAGCAGTTTATATACAGGGGGACAGCCCCAGCATTTT
TRBJ2-1 | NA | TRBV18 | NA | CASSPQPRGLREQFF | TGTGCCAGCTCACCACAACCGCGCGGGTTGCGTGAGCAGTTCTTC
TRBJ1-1 | NA | TRBV3-1/TRBV3-2 | NA | CASNEAEKLKAFF | TGTGCCAGCAACGAGGCAGAGAAACTCAAAGCTTTCTTT
TRBJ2-3 | NA | TRBV29-1 | NA | CSVEAPTGDYADTQYF | TGCAGCGTTGAAGCGCCGACAGGGGACTATGCAGATACGCAGTATTTT
TRBJ1-1 | TRBD1 | TRBV9 | NA | CASSEIRQGARSSEAFF | TGTGCCAGCAGTGAAATTAGACAGGGGGCGAGGAGCTCTGAAGCTTTCTTT
TRBJ2-7 | NA | TRBV10-3 | NA | CAITLGTDYEQYF | TGTGCCATCACCCTTGGGACTGACTACGAGCAGTACTTC
TRBJ1-1 | TRBD1 | TRBV19 | NA | CASSRTGLATEAFF | TGTGCCAGTAGTAGGACAGGGTTAGCCACTGAAGCTTTCTTT
TRBJ2-1 | TRBD1 | TRBV19 | NA | CASTPGQGIYNEQFF | TGTGCCAGTACCCCGGGACAGGGGATCTACAATGAGCAGTTCTTC
TRBJ1-6 | NA | TRBV7-6 | NA | CASSDSGGTYNSPLHF | TGTGCCAGCAGCGATAGCGGTGGAACCTATAATTCACCCCTCCACTTT
TRBJ1-6 | NA | TRBV9 | NA | CASLGEVYNSPLHF | TGTGCCAGCCTGGGAGAGGTTTATAATTCACCCCTCCACTTT
TRBJ1-4 | NA | TRBV9 | NA | CASSVGGHRTEGNEKLFF | TGTGCCAGCAGCGTGGGAGGGCACCGCACGGAGGGGAATGAAAAACTGTTTTTT
TRBJ1-5 | TRBD1 | TRBV19 | NA | CASSIGATGDSNQPQHF | TGTGCCAGTAGTATAGGGGCGACAGGGGATAGCAATCAGCCCCAGCATTTT
TRBJ2-1 | NA | TRBV11-3 | NA | CASSRGQWDNEQFF | TGTGCCAGCAGCCGCGGACAGTGGGACAATGAGCAGTTCTTC
TRBJ1-1 | NA | TRBV7-9 | few | CASSLEGGGTEAFF | TGTGCCAGCAGCTTGGAGGGTGGGGGAACTGAAGCTTTCTTT
TRBJ2-2 | TRBD2 | TRBV9 | NA | CASSGLAESGELFF | TGTGCCAGCAGCGGGCTAGCGGAGTCCGGGGAGCTGTTTTTT
TRBJ2-7 | TRBD2 | TRBV9 | NA | CASSVGGAGGTSYEQYF | TGTGCCAGCAGCGTAGGGGGAGCGGGGGGAACCTCCTACGAGCAGTACTTC
TRBJ1-1 | NA | TRBV7-6 | NA | CASSLGGGTEAFF | TGTGCCAGCAGCTTAGGGGGAGGCACTGAAGCTTTCTTT
TRBJ1-1 | NA | TRBV19 | NA | CASSIVSHPRAFF | TGTGCCAGTAGTATTGTTAGTCACCCGCGGGCTTTCTTT
TRBJ2-3 | NA | TRBV6-2/TRBV6-3 | NA | CASSYPGFTDTQYF | TGTGCCAGCAGTTATCCCGGTTTCACAGATACGCAGTATTTT
TRBJ1-1 | NA | TRBV11-1 | NA | CASSFIHPKGTEAFF | TGTGCCAGCAGCTTCATCCACCCGAAGGGGACTGAAGCTTTCTTT
TRBJ1-1 | NA | TRBV5-1 | NA | CASSLGVNTEAFF | TGCGCCAGCAGCTTGGGAGTGAACACTGAAGCTTTCTTT
TRBJ2-7 | TRBD1 | TRBV11-2 | NA | CASSFRGQGVLEQYF | TGTGCCAGCAGCTTTCGGGGACAGGGTGTACTCGAGCAGTACTTC
TRBJ1-5 | NA | TRBV24-1 | once | CATSRGFNQPQHF | TGTGCCACCAGTCGCGGGTTCAATCAGCCCCAGCATTTT
TRBJ2-1 | TRBD2 | TRBV5-1 | few | CASSSQGTSGGHEQFF | TGCGCCAGCAGCTCACAAGGGACTAGCGGGGGACATGAGCAGTTCTTC
TRBJ2-1 | TRBD1 | TRBV29-1 | NA | CSVEQGESINEQFF | TGCAGCGTTGAACAGGGGGAGTCAATCAATGAGCAGTTCTTC
TRBJ2-3 | TRBD2 | TRBV6-2/TRBV6-3 | NA | CASSYQESLGGAADTQYF | TGTGCCAGCAGTTATCAGGAAAGCCTCGGGGGGGCCGCGGATACGCAGTATTTT
TRBJ2-7 | TRBD2 | TRBV6-5 | NA | CASSPASGNQYEQYF | TGTGCCAGCAGCCCAGCTAGCGGCAACCAGTACGAGCAGTACTTC
TRBJ2-7 | NA | TRBV6-6 | NA | CASSYLSAGREQYF | TGTGCCAGCAGTTACTTATCGGCGGGGCGCGAGCAGTACTTC
TRBJ1-5 | NA | TRBV2 | NA | CASSFSDSFNQPQHF | TGTGCCAGCTCGTTTTCGGACAGCTTCAATCAGCCCCAGCATTTT
TRBJ2-1 | TRBD2 | TRBV11-2 | once | CASNGLAGAYNEQFF | TGTGCCAGCAACGGACTAGCGGGAGCCTACAATGAGCAGTTCTTC
TRBJ1-1 | TRBD1 | TRBV18 | NA | CASSALPGQGTEAFF | TGTGCCAGCTCAGCGCTTCCGGGACAGGGTACTGAAGCTTTCTTT
TRBJ2-2 | NA | TRBV9 | NA | CASSVASTGELFF | TGTGCCAGCAGCGTAGCTTCGACCGGGGAGCTGTTTTTT
TRBJ2-3 | TRBD2 | TRBV5-1 | NA | CASSLSLAGGLATQYF | TGCGCCAGCAGCTTGTCACTAGCGGGAGGACTAGCTACGCAGTATTTT
TRBJ2-1 | NA | TRBV11-2 | NA | CASSLAWRSSYNEQFF | TGTGCCAGCAGCTTGGCCTGGAGGAGCTCCTACAATGAGCAGTTCTTC
TRBJ2-7 | NA | TRBV5-1 | NA | CASSLGEVSEQYF | TGCGCCAGCAGCCTAGGGGAGGTGAGTGAGCAGTACTTC
TRBJ2-7 | NA | TRBV12-3/TRBV12-4 | NA | CASSPLPEDEQYF | TGTGCCAGCAGCCCTCTCCCGGAGGACGAGCAGTACTTC
TRBJ2-1 | TRBD2 | TRBV2 | NA | CASRETSGRVNEQFF | TGTGCCAGCAGAGAGACTAGCGGGAGAGTCAATGAGCAGTTCTTC